This T cell receptor beta chain was sequenced in a study of T cell repertoires in cytomegalovirus infection. At the level of the study: Recently identified HLA-C-restricted CMV epitopes were used, and well-studied HLA-B-restricted CMV epitopes were used as well. CMV infection together with matching HLA type was indicated by public TCR beta signatures. General study results and limits: HLA-C-restricted, CMV-specific TCR beta clonotypes were dominant ex vivo. Of the TCR beta families, the public ones yielded a cumulative frequency that identified carriers of CMV plus the relevant HLA.

This clonotype was observed at least ten times. No antigen is known for it. TCRdb re-derived calls from the reads in MiXCR, one entry per CDR3 protein. This table holds about 900,000 distinct CDR3 sequences, approximately 31% found once. The sequencing here drew on cultured CD8+ T cells from PBMCs, taken from culture after CMV antigen stimulation. The sequence was obtained from a human donor in good health (CMV status not recorded). Some clones in this sample may be carry-over from other donors' samples.

The DNA of the CDR3 is TGTGCCATCAGTGGGACTAGCGGGGGTCAAGAGACCCAGTACTTC. The encoded protein is CAISGTSGGQETQYF. This chain links TRBV10-3 with TRBJ2-5; TRBD2 aligns across 13 bases. Trimming at V came to 4 bases and at J to 2 bases, leaving 1 base not matched to a gene. This CDR3 is 15 amino acids long. Germline assignment: CDR1 ENHRY and CDR2 SYGVKD.